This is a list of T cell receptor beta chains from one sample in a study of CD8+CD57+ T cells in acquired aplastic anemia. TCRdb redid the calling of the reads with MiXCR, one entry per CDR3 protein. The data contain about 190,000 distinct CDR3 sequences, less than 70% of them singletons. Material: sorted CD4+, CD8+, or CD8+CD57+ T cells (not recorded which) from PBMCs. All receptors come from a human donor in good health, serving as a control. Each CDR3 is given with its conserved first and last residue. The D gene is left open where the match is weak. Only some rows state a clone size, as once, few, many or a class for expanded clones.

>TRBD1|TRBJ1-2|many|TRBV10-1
CATQGANYGYTF
TGCGCCACCCAGGGGGCGAACTATGGCTACACCTTC
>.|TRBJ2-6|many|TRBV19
CASLMDHSGANVLTF
TGTGCCAGTCTCATGGACCACTCTGGGGCCAACGTCCTGACTTTC
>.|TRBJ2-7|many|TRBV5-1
CASSLATGTPIYEQYF
TGCGCCAGCAGCTTGGCCACCGGGACTCCTATCTACGAGCAGTACTTC
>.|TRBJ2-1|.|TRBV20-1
CSAPRASDGNNEQFF
TGCAGTGCGCCCCGTGCTTCGGACGGTAACAATGAGCAGTTCTTC
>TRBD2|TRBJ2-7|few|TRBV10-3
CAISESSSGVYEQYF
TGTGCCATCAGTGAATCTTCTAGCGGGGTCTACGAGCAGTACTTC
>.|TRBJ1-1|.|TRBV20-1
CSARVGGGGTEAFF
TGCAGTGCTAGAGTGGGGGGTGGGGGCACTGAAGCTTTCTTT
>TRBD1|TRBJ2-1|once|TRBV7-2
CASSPRDSSYNEQRF
TGTGCCAGCAGCCCCCGGGACAGCTCCTACAATGAGCAGCGCTTC
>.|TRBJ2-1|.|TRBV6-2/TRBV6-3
CASRGGTLTGSYNEQFF
TGTGCCAGCAGGGGGGGCACCCTAACCGGCTCCTACAATGAGCAGTTCTTC
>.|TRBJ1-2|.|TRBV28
CASNPSQGSGNTF
TGTGCCAGCAATCCATCGCAGGGCTCTGGAAACACCTTC
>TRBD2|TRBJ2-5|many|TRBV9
CASSVDSGGTQYF
TGTGCCAGCAGCGTAGATTCGGGGGGGACCCAGTACTTC
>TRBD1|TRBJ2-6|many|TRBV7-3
CATSPAGGQSTGANVLTF
TGTGCCACTTCGCCTGCAGGGGGACAATCGACCGGGGCCAACGTCCTGACTTTC
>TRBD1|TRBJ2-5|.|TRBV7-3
CASSPDRAGETQYF
TGTGCCAGCAGCCCCGACAGGGCCGGCGAGACCCAGTACTTC
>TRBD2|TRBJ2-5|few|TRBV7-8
CASSLNRLAGGQTQYF
TGTGCCAGCAGCTTAAATCGACTAGCGGGGGGCCAGACCCAGTACTTC
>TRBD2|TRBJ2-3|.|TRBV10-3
CASGSTQYF
TGTGCCAGCGGGAGCACGCAGTATTTT
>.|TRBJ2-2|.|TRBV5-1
CASRQVAGELFF
TGTGCCAGCAGGCAGGTCGCCGGGGAGCTGTTTTTT